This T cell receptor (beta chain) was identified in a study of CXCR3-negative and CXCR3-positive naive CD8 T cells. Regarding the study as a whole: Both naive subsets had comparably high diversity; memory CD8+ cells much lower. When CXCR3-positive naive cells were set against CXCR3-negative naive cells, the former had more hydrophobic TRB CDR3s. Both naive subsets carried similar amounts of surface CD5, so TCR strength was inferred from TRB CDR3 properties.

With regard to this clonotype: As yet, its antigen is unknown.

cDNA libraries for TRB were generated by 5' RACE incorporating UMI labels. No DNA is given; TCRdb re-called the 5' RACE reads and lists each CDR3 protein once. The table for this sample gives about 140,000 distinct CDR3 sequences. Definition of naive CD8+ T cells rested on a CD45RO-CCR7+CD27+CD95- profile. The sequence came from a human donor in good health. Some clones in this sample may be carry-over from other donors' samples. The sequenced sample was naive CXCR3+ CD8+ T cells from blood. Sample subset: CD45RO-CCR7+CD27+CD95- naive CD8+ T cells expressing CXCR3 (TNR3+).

The CDR3: CASSQDPGPNSGANVLTF. This chain uses TRBV4-1 with TRBJ2-6; TCRdb names TRBD1, which stays unverified in the absence of DNA. The CDR3 is 18 residues long. CDR1 and CDR2 (germline): MGHRA, YSYEKL.